One and the same sample provided the 20 T cell receptor beta chains below, sequenced in a study of CD8 T cells in ankylosing spondylitis. One entry per CDR3 protein, called by TCRdb with MiXCR from the 5' RACE reads. The sample has 40,000 to 50,000 distinct CDR3 sequences, approximately 2.6% seen once. Sequencing was done on a sample of blood, either unsorted or a sorted T cell fraction (not recorded which). The source is a male donor with ankylosing spondylitis or in good health (not recorded which).

This clonotype was counted many times. This chain uses TRBV9 with TRBJ1-4; tentatively, D is TRBD1 (6 bases). V was clipped by 0 bases and J by 2 bases, with 14 bases between them. Germline V gene sequence: CDR1 SGDLS, CDR2 YYNGEE. The CDR3 has 17 amino acids. This CDR3 reads CASSVDAPTGTNEKLFF. CDR3 nucleotide sequence: TGTGCCAGCAGCGTAGATGCCCCAACAGGGACTAATGAAAAACTGTTTTTT.

This clonotype was counted many times. This chain connects TRBV9 to TRBJ2-1; 7 nucleotides align to TRBD2. Germline CDR1 reads SGDLS; CDR2 reads YYNGEE. The V gene end was trimmed by 1 base and the J gene end by 3 bases; junction bases not matched to a gene: 10. The CDR3 has 17 amino acids. This CDR3 is CASSVTAGVLNYNEQFF. CDR3 coding DNA: TGTGCCAGCAGCGTAACGGCGGGGGTTTTAAACTACAATGAGCAGTTCTTC. The full variable domain, rest sourced from reference TRBV9 and TRBJ2-1, is DSGVTQTPKHLITATGQRVTLRCSPRSGDLSVYWYQQSLDQGLQFLIQYYNGEERAKGNILERFSAQQFPDLHSELNLSSLELGDSALYFCASSVTAGVLNYNEQFFGPGTRLTVL.

This clonotype was seen ten or more times. V is TRBV9 and J is TRBJ2-7; D is possibly TRBD1 or TRBD2 (7 bases each). CDR1 is SGDLS, CDR2 YYNGEE, per germline. The CDR3 has 12 amino acids. The V end was cut by 5 bases, the J end by 4 bases, with 10 bases between. The CDR3 sequence: CASSQGGYEQYF. The CDR3 coding sequence is TGTGCCAGCAGTCAGGGGGGGTACGAGCAGTACTTC.

This clonotype was counted at least ten times. The V call is TRBV24-1, the J call TRBJ2-4, with 11 nucleotides matching TRBD2. V lost 12 bases to trimming and J lost 1 base; unmatched junction nucleotides: 16. The CDR3 is 18 amino acids. CDR1 and CDR2 from the germline V gene are KGHDR and SFDVKD. The CDR3 coding sequence is TGTGCCGCTCACCCTTTAGCGGGAGGGAGGAGGGCCAAAAACATTCAGTACTTC. Amino acid sequence: CAAHPLAGGRRAKNIQYF.

This clonotype was counted many times. V and J are TRBV9 and TRBJ2-2, with 8 bases aligning to TRBD2. The CDR3 consists of 14 residues. Germline V lookup: CDR1 SGDLS, CDR2 YYNGEE. The trim removed 4 bases at V and 4 bases at J, leaving 3 bases unmatched. The CDR3 sequence: CASSRGGATGELFF. CDR3 nucleotides: TGTGCCAGCAGCCGGGGGGGGGCCACCGGGGAGCTGTTTTTT.

This clonotype has at least ten counts. The chain carries TRBV9 and TRBJ2-1; either TRBD1 or TRBD2 may fit D (5 bases each). Trimming cost V 4 bases and J 8 bases, with 19 bases left between them. The V gene's germline CDR1 is SGDLS and CDR2 YYNGEE. The CDR3 length is 15 residues. In DNA, the CDR3 is TGTGCCAGCAGCCCCCGGGGCTCGGGTTCCGATGAGCAGTTCTTC. Residues: CASSPRGSGSDEQFF.

This clonotype was recorded many times. This chain links TRBV25-1 with TRBJ1-3, with TRBD1 identical over 8 bases. Germline CDR1 is MGHDK and CDR2 is SYGVNS. After removal of 4 bases from V and 0 bases from J, the junction contained 14 bases not matched to a gene. The length of the CDR3 is 19 residues. The CDR3 DNA is TGTGCCAGCAGTGCTCCGGGACAGGCCTACCTCCTCTCTGGAAACACCATATATTTT. Amino acids: CASSAPGQAYLLSGNTIYF.

This clonotype was recorded at least ten times. The V gene is TRBV9, the J gene TRBJ1-1, with TRBD1 as a possible D gene (5 bases). Germline CDR1 is SGDLS and CDR2 is YYNGEE. The CDR3 is made up of 14 amino acids. The germline V and J ends were trimmed by 3 bases and 5 bases, with 14 bases remaining between them. The CDR3 sequence: CASSEGPRGTEAFF. Written as DNA, the CDR3 is TGTGCCAGCAGCGAGGGGCCCCGCGGGACTGAAGCTTTCTTT.

This clonotype has at least ten counts. The V and J genes are TRBV9 and TRBJ2-6; 11 positions agree with TRBD1. Unmatched junction bases numbered 3, after V lost 1 base and J lost 0 bases. This CDR3 is built from 18 residues. Per germline, CDR1 SGDLS and CDR2 YYNGEE. The CDR3 protein is CASSVRGQGGSGANVLTF. CDR3 sequence (DNA): TGTGCCAGCAGCGTAAGGGGACAGGGGGGCTCTGGGGCCAACGTCCTGACTTTC.

This clonotype is labeled as medium-sized (0.01 to 0.1%). This chain links TRBV9 with TRBJ2-1; 8 nucleotides line up with TRBD2. In germline, CDR1 is SGDLS, CDR2 YYNGEE. The CDR3 length is 14 residues. V was pared by 0 bases and J by 6 bases, with 2 bases of the junction left unmatched. CDR3 DNA: TGTGCCAGCAGCGTAGCAAGCGGGAGCAATGAGCAGTTCTTC. Translating it yields CASSVASGSNEQFF.

This clonotype came up many times. CDR3 DNA sequence: TGTGCCAGCAGCGAGGGGGTCTGGGTGACGCCCACAGATACGCAGTATTTT. This sequence encodes CASSEGVWVTPTDTQYF. V gene TRBV9 combines with J gene TRBJ2-3; tentatively, D is TRBD1 (6 bases). The germline V and J ends were trimmed by 3 bases and 2 bases, with 19 bases remaining between them. Looked up from germline, CDR1 is SGDLS and CDR2 is YYNGEE. The CDR3 totals 17 residues.

This clonotype was seen many times. This sequence joins TRBV9 and TRBJ2-7; D remains ambiguous. Trimming cost V 0 bases and J 2 bases, with 9 bases left between them. The CDR3 runs to 14 residues. CDR1 and CDR2 (germline): SGDLS, YYNGEE. The CDR3 DNA is TGTGCCAGCAGCGTAGGGACGGGCCCCTACGAGCAGTACTTC. Amino acid sequence: CASSVGTGPYEQYF.

This clonotype was recorded many times. J is TRBJ2-1 and V is TRBV9; 7 nucleotides align to TRBD1. The CDR3 covers 14 residues. J lost 9 bases, V lost 2 bases, and 8 bases had no gene match. Germline V CDR1 and CDR2: SGDLS, YYNGEE. The CDR3 DNA follows: TGTGCCAGCAGCGTCGGACAGGCAGCCATTGAGCAGTTCTTC. This gives the protein CASSVGQAAIEQFF.

This clonotype was observed at least ten times. The chain couples TRBV9 to TRBJ2-7; 9 bases line up with TRBD1. In germline, CDR1 is SGDLS, CDR2 YYNGEE. CDR3 length equals 13 residues. V was pared by 6 bases and J by 3 bases, with 4 bases of the junction left unmatched. The CDR3 loop reads CASNRQGGYEQYF. The CDR3 region has the DNA TGTGCCAGCAATCGACAGGGGGGCTACGAGCAGTACTTC.

This clonotype was counted ten times or more. This chain joins TRBV9 and TRBJ2-2; the D is unclear. Trimming pared 2 bases from V and 0 bases from J, leaving 8 bases between. Germline assignment: CDR1 SGDLS and CDR2 YYNGEE. The CDR3 contains 15 residues. CDR3 DNA sequence: TGTGCCAGCAGCGTTCACGGAGCGAACACCGGGGAGCTGTTTTTT. Its translation is CASSVHGANTGELFF. The whole variable domain, filled in from reference TRBV9 and TRBJ2-2, reads DSGVTQTPKHLITATGQRVTLRCSPRSGDLSVYWYQQSLDQGLQFLIQYYNGEERAKGNILERFSAQQFPDLHSELNLSSLELGDSALYFCASSVHGANTGELFFGEGSRLTVL.

This clonotype was seen ten or more times. V is TRBV9 and J is TRBJ2-2, with 9 bases aligning to TRBD1. V was clipped by 3 bases and J by 6 bases; unmatched bases: 6. Germline CDR1 and CDR2: SGDLS and YYNGEE. The CDR3 spans 15 residues. The CDR3 reads CASSAGTGRAGELFF. The CDR3 DNA follows: TGTGCCAGCAGCGCCGGGACAGGGCGCGCCGGGGAGCTGTTTTTT. Supplemented by reference TRBV9 and TRBJ2-2, the full variable domain reads DSGVTQTPKHLITATGQRVTLRCSPRSGDLSVYWYQQSLDQGLQFLIQYYNGEERAKGNILERFSAQQFPDLHSELNLSSLELGDSALYFCASSAGTGRAGELFFGEGSRLTVL.

This clonotype came up many times. The chain carries TRBV9 and TRBJ2-2; D is undetermined. This CDR3 comprises 12 residues. Per the germline V gene, CDR1 is SGDLS and CDR2 is YYNGEE. The V end lost 1 base, the J end lost 4 bases, and 2 bases lay between the germline ends. The CDR3 loop reads CASSVITGELFF. The CDR3 bases are TGTGCCAGCAGCGTAATCACCGGGGAGCTGTTTTTT.

This clonotype appeared many times. The gene calls are TRBV9 and TRBJ2-7; D call uncertain. This CDR3 has 15 amino acids. The germline gives CDR1 SGDLS, CDR2 YYNGEE. Trimming removed 0 bases from V and 1 base from J, with 11 bases in between. The CDR3 DNA reads as TGTGCCAGCAGCGTAGGACCCCTCGGGTCCTACGAGCAGTACTTC. The encoded protein is CASSVGPLGSYEQYF.

This clonotype came up many times. The V gene is TRBV9, the J gene TRBJ2-3, with D possibly TRBD1 on 5 matching bases. Trimming removed 3 bases at V and 2 bases at J, with 10 bases between. Germline V CDR1 and CDR2: SGDLS, YYNGEE. This CDR3 contains 14 residues. In DNA, the CDR3 is TGTGCCAGCAGCGCTACGACAGCCACAGATACGCAGTATTTT. It translates to CASSATTATDTQYF. Full variable domain (missing parts from reference TRBV9 and TRBJ2-3): DSGVTQTPKHLITATGQRVTLRCSPRSGDLSVYWYQQSLDQGLQFLIQYYNGEERAKGNILERFSAQQFPDLHSELNLSSLELGDSALYFCASSATTATDTQYFGPGTRLTVL.

This clonotype was observed many times. Here the CDR3 reads CASSGVLKANYGYTF. For the CDR3, the DNA is TGTGCCAGCAGCGGGGTGCTTAAAGCTAACTATGGCTACACCTTC. The rearrangement links TRBV9 to TRBJ1-2; D gene uncertain. Germline loops: CDR1 SGDLS, CDR2 YYNGEE. The CDR3 runs 15 residues. V dropped 3 bases and J dropped 0 bases, with 12 bases sitting between them.